The clone carrying this TCR beta chain has only a few counts. Its specificity is not known. Healthy Caucasian individuals from Russia aged about 6 to 90 served as donors. The amount of total RNA extracted per sample was at least 5.5 micrograms. Alongside a J-beta primer mix, a sample-barcoded 5' primer served in a second PCR lasting roughly 7 to 11 cycles. TCRdb called the 5' RACE reads again in MiXCR, with one record for every CDR3 protein. Among about 1 million distinct CDR3 sequences listed, around 43% were seen once. These data originate in a study of blood T cells in healthy people across ages. Findings and caveats of the study: Samples with more naive T cells showed higher observed beta diversity.

Germline V lookup: CDR1 ENHRY, CDR2 SYGVKD. V lost 7 bases to trimming and J lost 3 bases; unmatched junction nucleotides: 3. The CDR3 has 13 residues. The clonotype comes from a woman aged 60-75 years in good health. Material for sequencing was blood. The chain employs TRBV10-3 and TRBJ2-1; 7 bases fit TRBD1. In DNA, the CDR3 is TGTGCCATCACCAGGACAGGCTACAATGAGCAGTTCTTC. This encodes CAITRTGYNEQFF.